The 32 T cell receptor beta chains below were found in one sample sequenced in a study of cytotoxic CD8 clonotypes in ibrutinib-treated CLL. The table came from immunoSEQ multiplex PCR; TCRdb's copy has only in-frame clones and leaves some out. The table has roughly 170,000 clones, about four fifths seen once. The sample in question was PBMCs, obtained after 24 months of ibrutinib treatment. Receptors were obtained from a human donor with chronic lymphocytic leukemia.

This clone occurred a few times. This rearrangement joins TRBV7-2 to TRBJ1-2; possibly TRBD1 for D (5 bases). V was cut by 5 bases and J by 8 bases, with 15 bases left in between. Germline CDR1 is SGHTA and CDR2 is FQGNSA. This CDR3 has 13 residues. Here the CDR3 DNA reads TGTGCCAGCAGCCGGCGGGGGACGGACGGCTACACCTTC. It translates to CASSRRGTDGYTF.

The chain links TRBV19 to TRBJ1-2, with 8 bases matching TRBD1. Germline values: CDR1 LNHDA, CDR2 SQIVND (reference sequence). Trimming cost V 4 bases and J 6 bases; bases outside gene matches: 7. The CDR3 spans 14 residues. This chain's CDR3 is CASSSPPGGDGYTF. The DNA of the CDR3 is TGTGCCAGTAGTAGCCCTCCAGGGGGCGATGGCTACACCTTC.

The chain employs TRBV5-1 and TRBJ2-4, with 11 bases that match TRBD2. Germline CDR1 is SGHRS and CDR2 is YFSETQ. V was pared by 3 bases and J by 0 bases, with 2 bases of the junction left unmatched. This CDR3 spans 16 amino acids. CDR3 protein: CASSWTSGLAKNIQYF. The DNA of the CDR3 is TGCGCCAGCAGCTGGACTAGCGGGCTAGCCAAAAACATTCAGTACTTC.

The chain links TRBV30 to TRBJ2-1; D unclear. V shed 2 bases and J shed 6 bases, with 5 bases lying between them. CDR1 and CDR2 (germline): GTSNPN, SVGIG (reference sequence). The CDR3 spans 11 residues. DNA of the CDR3: TGTGCCTGGAGTACGGGCAATGAGCAGTTCTTC. Translation gives CAWSTGNEQFF.

V is TRBV4-1 and J is TRBJ1-5, with TRBD1 as a possible D gene (6 bases). CDR1 and CDR2 (germline): MGHRA, YSYEKL. The CDR3 runs 18 residues. Trimming shortened V by 2 bases and J by 3 bases, and 20 bases separated the two germline ends. The CDR3: CASSQQFPGAKDNQPQHF. In DNA form, the CDR3 reads TGCGCCAGCAGCCAACAGTTCCCGGGGGCTAAGGACAATCAGCCCCAGCATTTT.

The rearrangement joins TRBV29-1 to TRBJ1-3; D is unresolved. The CDR3 covers 12 residues. Trimming took 6 bases from V and 7 from J, leaving 13 bases between them. Germline V CDR1 and CDR2: SQVTM, ANQGSEA. This CDR3 is CSVTPGRNTIYF. The CDR3 DNA sequence: TGCAGCGTAACTCCGGGAAGGAACACCATATATTTT.

V usage is TRBV28 and J usage is TRBJ1-4, with D possibly matching TRBD1 (5 bases). CDR1 and CDR2 (germline): MDHEN, SYDVKM. V lost 3 bases and J lost 4, with 9 bases in between. The CDR3 has 14 residues. The CDR3 here is CASSLPGFNEKLFF. Written as DNA, the CDR3 is TGTGCCAGCAGTTTGCCAGGGTTTAATGAAAAACTGTTTTTT.

The chain combines TRBV5-6 with TRBJ1-5; perhaps TRBD1 as D (5 bases). CDR1 and CDR2 (germline): SGHDT, YYEEEE. The CDR3 is 14 residues long. Between the trimmed V and J ends, which lost 0 bases and 3 bases, there was a span of 7 bases. As DNA, the CDR3 is TGTGCCAGCAGCTTGGGACAGTTCAATCAGCCCCAGCATTTT. It encodes CASSLGQFNQPQHF.

This chain links TRBV14 with TRBJ2-7; D unresolved. The CDR3 length is 15 residues. Deletions cut 1 base from V and 2 bases from J, with 12 bases between. Germline CDR1 reads SGHDN; CDR2 reads FVKESK. Here the CDR3 DNA reads TGTGCCAGCAGCCAAGTTCACGTTTTAACCTACGAGCAGTACTTC. Protein product: CASSQVHVLTYEQYF.

V usage is TRBV6-5 and J usage is TRBJ1-1; 9 positions match TRBD1. This CDR3 has 15 amino acids. V dropped 7 bases and J dropped 4; count of bases not matched to a gene: 10. CDR1 is MNHEY, CDR2 SVGAGI, per germline. CDR3 coding DNA: TGTGCCAGCAATTTATACAGGGGGCTCGGCACTGAAGCTTTCTTT. Protein sequence: CASNLYRGLGTEAFF.

The chain joins TRBV5-1 to TRBJ2-6; D is possibly TRBD2 (6 bases). This CDR3 region has 16 residues. V was clipped by 6 bases and J by 2 bases, with 15 bases between them. Germline CDR1 reads SGHRS; CDR2 reads YFSETQ. The CDR3 sequence is CASTPFAGTGANVLTF. Here the CDR3 DNA reads TGCGCCAGCACGCCATTCGCGGGGACTGGGGCCAACGTCCTGACTTTC.

The J gene is TRBJ1-2, the V gene TRBV6-5; D remains ambiguous. Looked up from germline, CDR1 is MNHEY and CDR2 is SVGAGI. The CDR3 contains 13 residues. Deletions cut 5 bases from V and 7 bases from J, with 14 bases between. The CDR3 nucleotides read TGTGCCAGCAGTGAAGCGCCCGACCTTGGCTACACCTTC. Protein: CASSEAPDLGYTF.

The V gene is TRBV25-1, the J gene TRBJ2-1; D remains ambiguous. The V end was cut by 8 bases, the J end by 5 bases, with 7 bases between. CDR1 MGHDK and CDR2 SYGVNS come from the germline V gene. The CDR3 loop spans 11 amino acids. For the CDR3, the DNA is TGTGCCAGCGACGGCCACAATGAGCAGTTCTTC. This codes for CASDGHNEQFF.

The CDR3 region has the DNA TGTGCCAGTAGTTGGGCCTACGAGCAGTACTTC. Translating it yields CASSWAYEQYF. J is TRBJ2-7 and V is TRBV19; D remains ambiguous. Trimming removed 5 bases from V and 2 bases from J, with 4 bases in between. The CDR3 contains 11 residues. Germline CDR1 and CDR2: LNHDA and SQIVND (reference sequence).

The rearrangement joins TRBV18 to TRBJ2-4; D tentatively reads TRBD1 or TRBD2 (6 bases each). The CDR3 runs to 13 residues. The V end was cut by 2 bases, the J end by 8 bases, with 10 bases between. Germline V gives CDR1 KGHSH, CDR2 LQKENI. The CDR3 is CASSPMEGDIQYF. In DNA form, the CDR3 reads TGTGCCAGCTCACCAATGGAGGGGGACATTCAGTACTTC.

The chain recombines TRBV6-5 with TRBJ2-4; the D gene could be TRBD1 or TRBD2 (5 bases each). The germline V gene has CDR1 MNHEY and CDR2 SVGAGI. Trimming removed 6 bases from V and 2 bases from J, with 14 bases in between. The CDR3 is 15 amino acids. The CDR3 region is CASRPRGESKNIQYF. The DNA of the CDR3 is TGTGCCAGCAGGCCTCGAGGGGAGTCCAAAAACATTCAGTACTTC.

This clone was detected once. The chain joins TRBV7-2 to TRBJ2-7, with 9 bases matching TRBD1. Unmatched junction bases numbered 6, after V lost 4 bases and J lost 5 bases. This CDR3 comprises 14 residues. Germline V lookup: CDR1 SGHTA, CDR2 FQGNSA. The CDR3 reads CASSSPGQGDEQYF. The CDR3 DNA reads as TGTGCCAGCAGCTCACCGGGACAGGGTGACGAGCAGTACTTC. The full variable domain, completed using reference TRBV7-2 and TRBJ2-7, is GAGVSQSPSNKVTEKGKDVELRCDPISGHTALYWYRQSLGQGLEFLIYFQGNSAPDKSGLPSDRFSAERTGGSVSTLTIQRTQQEDSAVYLCASSSPGQGDEQYFGPGTRLTVT.

This clone occurred once. J is TRBJ1-4 and V is TRBV5-1; D gene ambiguous. This CDR3 contains 13 residues. Trimming took 0 bases from V and 8 from J, leaving 8 bases between them. Per germline, CDR1 SGHRS and CDR2 YFSETQ. The CDR3 loop reads CASSLGLGEKLFF. The CDR3 DNA reads TGCGCCAGCAGCTTGGGTCTTGGGGAAAAACTGTTTTTT. Filled out from reference TRBV5-1 and TRBJ1-4, the complete variable domain reads KAGVTQTPRYLIKTRGQQVTLSCSPISGHRSVSWYQQTPGQGLQFLFEYFSETQRNKGNFPGRFSGRQFSNSRSEMNVSTLELGDSALYLCASSLGLGEKLFFGSGTQLSVL.

The chain carries TRBV29-1 and TRBJ2-7, with D possibly being TRBD2 (7 bases). The length of the CDR3 is 15 residues. V dropped 6 bases and J dropped 0 bases, with 18 bases sitting between them. CDR1 and CDR2 (germline): SQVTM, ANQGSEA. In nucleotides, the CDR3 is TGCAGCGTGGGGGGGCCTAGACAGAGCTCCTACGAGCAGTACTTC. Translated, it gives CSVGGPRQSSYEQYF.

The V call is TRBV11-2, the J call TRBJ1-1, with no clear D. The CDR3 is made up of 11 amino acids. Between the trimmed V and J ends, which lost 4 bases and 8 bases, there was a span of 8 bases. CDR1 and CDR2 (germline): SGHAT, FQNNGV. The CDR3 coding sequence is TGTGCCAGCAGCTCCCGGTCAGAAGCTTTCTTT. This gives the protein CASSSRSEAFF.

The chain couples TRBV29-1 to TRBJ1-1; D might be TRBD1 (5 bases). Trimming stripped 4 bases from V and 7 bases from J, with 22 bases between. Looked up from germline, CDR1 is SQVTM and CDR2 is ANQGSEA. This CDR3 is built from 15 residues. The CDR3 loop is CSVGGLLGRGNEAFF. CDR3 DNA sequence: TGCAGCGTTGGAGGCCTTTTGGGGCGGGGGAATGAAGCTTTCTTT.

The chain combines TRBV4-1 with TRBJ1-5, with 8 bases that match TRBD1. Germline lookup yields CDR1 MGHRA and CDR2 YSYEKL. The CDR3 contains 19 residues. After removal of 3 bases from V and 0 bases from J, the junction contained 13 bases not matched to a gene. The CDR3 loop reads CASSHSGQGRSRSNQPQHF. The CDR3 DNA is TGCGCCAGCAGCCATTCAGGACAGGGACGATCGCGTAGCAATCAGCCCCAGCATTTT.

This clone was found once. This chain's CDR3 is CSATIETQYF. The CDR3 nucleotides read TGCAGTGCTACGATAGAGACCCAGTACTTC. The rearrangement links TRBV20-1 to TRBJ2-5; D uncertain. CDR3 length: 10 residues. CDR1 and CDR2 (germline): DFQATT, SNEGSKA (reference sequence). The V and J ends lost 4 bases and 4 bases respectively, with 4 bases between them.

This sequence joins TRBV7-9 and TRBJ2-3, with 7 bases identical to TRBD1. The CDR3 runs 15 residues. From germline, CDR1 is SEHNR and CDR2 FQNEAQ (reference sequence). Trimming removed 0 bases from V and 6 bases from J; junction bases left unmatched: 6. The CDR3 region is CASSLAGTVGDTQYF. In nucleotides, the CDR3 is TGTGCCAGCAGCTTAGCGGGGACAGTTGGCGATACGCAGTATTTT. Full variable domain (remainder filled in from reference TRBV7-9 and TRBJ2-3): DTGVSQNPRHKITKRGQNVTFRCDPISEHNRLYWYRQTLGQGPEFLTYFQNEAQLEKSRLLSDRFSAERPKGSFSTLEIQRTEQGDSAMYLCASSLAGTVGDTQYFGPGTRLTVL.

The rearrangement joins TRBV4-2 to TRBJ2-7, with D hard to call. The CDR3 length is 12 residues. Germline CDR1 is LGHNA and CDR2 is YNFKEQ. The V end lost 3 bases, the J end lost 9 bases, and 12 bases lay between the germline ends. The CDR3 region is CASSHGESLQYF. The CDR3 DNA sequence: TGTGCCAGCAGCCATGGTGAGTCATTGCAGTACTTC.

The chain employs TRBV23-1 and TRBJ1-1; D is undetermined. TRBV23-1 qualifies as an ORF whose function is uncertain. V was shortened by 0 bases and J by 5 bases, with 13 bases between the two germline ends. The CDR3 extends over 15 amino acids. The CDR3 is CASSQSLGRRTEAFF. CDR3 DNA sequence: TGCGCCAGCAGTCAATCTCTGGGGAGGAGAACTGAAGCTTTCTTT.

The chain employs TRBV5-4 and TRBJ2-7; 9 bases are shared with TRBD1. Germline CDR1 is SGHNT and CDR2 is YYREEE (reference sequence). The CDR3 totals 16 residues. Germline trimming cut 0 bases from V and 1 base from J; bases unmatched to any gene: 5. The CDR3 spells CASSLGDRAFSYEQYF. The CDR3 DNA reads as TGTGCCAGCAGCTTGGGGGACAGGGCATTTTCCTACGAGCAGTACTTC.

The rearrangement joins TRBV5-6 to TRBJ1-2; maybe TRBD1 (5 bases). Germline V gene lookup returns CDR1 SGHDT and CDR2 YYEEEE. V was pared by 3 bases and J by 7 bases, with 13 bases between. CDR3 length: 13 residues. CDR3 coding DNA: TGTGCCAGCAGCTCCCCAGGGAAGCCTGGCTACACCTTC. Encoded protein: CASSSPGKPGYTF.

The chain employs TRBV5-4 and TRBJ2-7; 8 bases line up with TRBD1. This CDR3 has 15 amino acids. V trimming: 2 bases; J trimming: 5 bases; junction bases outside the gene matches: 9. Germline CDR1 is SGHNT and CDR2 is YYREEE (reference sequence). This CDR3 is CASSFSRGRGDEQYF. The DNA for the CDR3 is TGTGCCAGCAGCTTTAGCAGGGGGCGAGGAGACGAGCAGTACTTC. The full variable domain, its missing parts supplied by reference TRBV5-4 and TRBJ2-7, is ETGVTQSPTHLIKTRGQQVTLRCSSQSGHNTVSWYQQALGQGPQFIFQYYREEENGRGNFPPRFSGLQFPNYSSELNVNALELDDSALYLCASSFSRGRGDEQYFGPGTRLTVT.

Note on this clone: The sample contains more than one DNA sequence encoding this CDR3. The gene calls are TRBV5-1 and TRBJ1-1; a weak D match, TRBD1 (6 bases). V lost 0 bases, J lost 5 bases, and 11 bases lay in between. Germline V gives CDR1 SGHRS, CDR2 YFSETQ. This CDR3 contains 14 residues. The CDR3 here is CASSLGGGRTEAFF. The CDR3 DNA reads as TGCGCCAGCAGCTTGGGCGGGGGCCGAACTGAAGCTTTCTTT.

The chain carries TRBV7-2 and TRBJ2-3; D gene uncertain. Between the trimmed V and J ends, which lost 4 bases and 10 bases, there was a span of 15 bases. Germline V gene data show CDR1 as SGHTA and CDR2 as FQGNSA. This CDR3 has 13 amino acids. This CDR3 reads CASSSDPTMAQYF. The CDR3 region has the DNA TGTGCCAGCAGCTCAGACCCAACCATGGCGCAGTATTTT. Together with reference TRBV7-2 and TRBJ2-3, the CDR3 gives the full variable domain: GAGVSQSPSNKVTEKGKDVELRCDPISGHTALYWYRQSLGQGLEFLIYFQGNSAPDKSGLPSDRFSAERTGGSVSTLTIQRTQQEDSAVYLCASSSDPTMAQYFGPGTRLTVL.

The chain has TRBV27 and TRBJ2-7; TRBD2 matches 13 bases. Germline trimming cut 4 bases from V and 2 bases from J; bases unmatched to any gene: 5. CDR1 is MNHEY and CDR2 is SMNVEV in the germline V gene (reference sequence). The CDR3 has 16 residues. CDR3 protein: CASSSPTSGRAYEQYF. CDR3 sequence (DNA): TGTGCCAGCAGTTCCCCCACTAGCGGGAGGGCCTACGAGCAGTACTTC.